These 8 T cell receptor beta chains share one sample of origin, sequenced in a study of graft-versus-host responses after intestinal transplantation. Clones were read by immunoSEQ multiplex PCR, and TCRdb kept only the in-frame ones, dropping some. Of 140,000 or so clones listed, 92% are singletons. Their cognate antigens are unknown. This specimen consisted of unstimulated CD4+ T cells sorted from spleen or lymph node cells, obtained before intestinal transplant. Receptor source: a human donor who received an intestinal transplant.

This clone was seen just once. The rearrangement uses TRBV2 and TRBJ2-1; D gene unclear. V was clipped by 6 bases and J by 4 bases, with 4 bases between them. From germline, CDR1 is SNHLY and CDR2 FYNNEI. The CDR3 is 11 amino acids. For the CDR3, the DNA is TGTGCCAGCAGGGAGTACAATGAGCAGTTCTTC. Protein sequence: CASREYNEQFF. Based on the CDR3 plus reference TRBV2 and TRBJ2-1, the full variable domain is EPEVTQTPSHQVTQMGQEVILRCVPISNHLYFYWYRQILGQKVEFLVSFYNNEISEKSEIFDDQFSVERPDGSNFTLKIRSTKLEDSAMYFCASREYNEQFFGPGTRLTVL.

The rearrangement links TRBV28 to TRBJ2-1; the D gene is possibly TRBD2 (6 bases). With 7 bases removed from V and 9 bases from J, the gap between germline ends came to 16 bases. This CDR3 contains 13 residues. Germline CDR1 reads MDHEN; CDR2 reads SYDVKM. The CDR3 DNA follows: TGTGCCAGCACCCTTGGAGGAGGGTTTGAGCAGTTCTTC. It yields the protein CASTLGGGFEQFF.

The chain has TRBV10-3 and TRBJ1-1; possibly TRBD1 for D (6 bases). This CDR3 is 15 amino acids long. V was shortened by 5 bases and J by 6 bases, with 19 bases between the two germline ends. CDR1 is ENHRY, CDR2 SYGVKD, per germline. CDR3 nucleotides: TGTGCCATCAGTCAAACAGGGAGGGGGGCATCTGAAGCTTTCTTT. It is translated as CAISQTGRGASEAFF.

A single count supports this clone. CDR3 residues: CAISEGASGSEQYF. In DNA, the CDR3 is TGTGCCATCAGTGAGGGGGCTAGCGGGAGCGAGCAGTACTTC. The chain combines TRBV10-3 with TRBJ2-7, with 10 bases aligning to TRBD2. This CDR3 is 14 amino acids long. J was trimmed by 6 bases and V by 2 bases; bases with no gene match: 4. In germline, CDR1 is ENHRY, CDR2 SYGVKD.

This chain connects TRBV21-1 to TRBJ2-5. TRBV21-1 is annotated as a pseudogene. This CDR3 comprises 16 residues. The CDR3 region is CASSKGPGPKVETQYF. The DNA of the CDR3 is TGTGCCAGCAGCAAAGGACCGGGACCGAAGGTCGAGACCCAGTACTTC.

This rearrangement joins TRBV15 to TRBJ1-5; 7 bases agree with TRBD1. Germline V lookup: CDR1 LNHNV, CDR2 YYDKDF (reference sequence). The J segment lost 7 bases and the V segment lost 3 bases, leaving 27 bases of the junction unmatched. The CDR3 runs 21 residues. The CDR3 DNA sequence: TGTGCCACCAGCAGTATGGGGGGGTTAACAGGGGAACCCATAGAGGAGCAGCCCCAGCATTTT. It codes for CATSSMGGLTGEPIEEQPQHF.

The chain has TRBV9 and TRBJ2-6, with D maybe TRBD2 (6 bases). V dropped 4 bases and J dropped 5 bases, with 22 bases sitting between them. CDR3 length: 18 amino acids. Looked up from germline, CDR1 is SGDLS and CDR2 is YYNGEE. The CDR3 DNA is TGTGCCAGCAGCCCATCCGGGACTTTTCTTAACCGGGCCAACGTCCTGACTTTC. Protein product: CASSPSGTFLNRANVLTF. Using reference TRBV9 and TRBJ2-6 for the parts outside the CDR3, the full variable domain is DSGVTQTPKHLITATGQRVTLRCSPRSGDLSVYWYQQSLDQGLQFLIQYYNGEERAKGNILERFSAQQFPDLHSELNLSSLELGDSALYFCASSPSGTFLNRANVLTFGAGSRLTVL.

The chain carries TRBV7-2 and TRBJ2-7; D not certain. From germline, CDR1 is SGHTA and CDR2 FQGNSA. V lost 5 bases, J lost 6 bases, and 11 bases lay in between. The CDR3 length is 12 residues. The CDR3 DNA is TGTGCCAGCAGCCCTTCCACGGGCGAGCAGTACTTC. Its translation is CASSPSTGEQYF. The whole variable domain, filled in from reference TRBV7-2 and TRBJ2-7, reads GAGVSQSPSNKVTEKGKDVELRCDPISGHTALYWYRQSLGQGLEFLIYFQGNSAPDKSGLPSDRFSAERTGGSVSTLTIQRTQQEDSAVYLCASSPSTGEQYFGPGTRLTVT.